Sequencing of this TCR beta chain was carried out in a study of early stage breast cancer tumors. Study summary: Of 15 to 20 invasive breast tumors, about twelve were hormone receptor-positive, HER2-negative. The ER+/PR+/HER2- tumors included 7 to 9 ductal and a handful of lobular carcinomas.

The CDR3 sequence is 16 residues long. Per the germline V gene, CDR1 is SGDLS and CDR2 is YYNGEE. V gave up 4 bases and J gave up 0 bases; unmatched junction bases: 5. Profiled with immunoSEQ multiplex PCR; TCRdb holds only in-frame clones, not every one. Of some 36,000 clones in the sample, 74% were seen once. V and J are TRBV9 and TRBJ2-2, with 8 bases fitting TRBD2. This TCR derives from a person aged 55 to 75 with breast cancer. Sequenced material: blood. For the CDR3, the DNA is TGTGCCAGCAGCACTACGGGGGGGGCGAACACCGGGGAGCTGTTTTTT. Encoded protein: CASSTTGGANTGELFF.